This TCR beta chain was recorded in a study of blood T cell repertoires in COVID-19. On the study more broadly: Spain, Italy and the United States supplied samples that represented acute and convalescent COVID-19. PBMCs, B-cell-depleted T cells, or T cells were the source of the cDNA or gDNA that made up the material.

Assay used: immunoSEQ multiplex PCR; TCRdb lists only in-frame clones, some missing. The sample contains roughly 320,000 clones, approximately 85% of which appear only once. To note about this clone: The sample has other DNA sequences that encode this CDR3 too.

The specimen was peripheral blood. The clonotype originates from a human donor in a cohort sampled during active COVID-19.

The CDR3 DNA reads as TGTGCCAGTAGTATAGGGGGACAGGGTCAAGAGACCCAGTACTTC. Translation: CASSIGGQGQETQYF. This sequence joins TRBV19 and TRBJ2-5, with 9 bases lining up with TRBD1. The CDR3 runs 15 residues. The germline gives CDR1 LNHDA, CDR2 SQIVND (reference sequence). Losses at the gene ends were 1 base for V and 2 bases for J; bases not matched to a gene: 2.